Included here is one T cell receptor (beta chain) sequence, with context. This sample was taken from a study of blood T cell repertoires in COVID-19. Study overall: The cDNA or gDNA used as material had been derived from T cells, B-cell-depleted T cells, or PBMCs.

Here immunoSEQ multiplex PCR was the method, and the copy in TCRdb shows in-frame clones only, minus some. The table records approximately 140,000 clones, approximately 86% of them present only once. The CDR3 consists of 14 residues. V shed 4 bases and J 7 bases; nucleotides not matched to a gene: 2. Germline loops: CDR1 SGHTA, CDR2 FQGNSA. The V call is TRBV7-2, the J call TRBJ1-6; 9 bases agree with TRBD1. Sequencing was done on a sample of peripheral blood. This sequence originates from a woman in her thirties or forties with active or convalescent COVID-19. The CDR3 DNA is TGTGCCAGCAGCTCCGGGACAGGGAATTCACCCCTCCACTTT. This gives the protein CASSSGTGNSPLHF.